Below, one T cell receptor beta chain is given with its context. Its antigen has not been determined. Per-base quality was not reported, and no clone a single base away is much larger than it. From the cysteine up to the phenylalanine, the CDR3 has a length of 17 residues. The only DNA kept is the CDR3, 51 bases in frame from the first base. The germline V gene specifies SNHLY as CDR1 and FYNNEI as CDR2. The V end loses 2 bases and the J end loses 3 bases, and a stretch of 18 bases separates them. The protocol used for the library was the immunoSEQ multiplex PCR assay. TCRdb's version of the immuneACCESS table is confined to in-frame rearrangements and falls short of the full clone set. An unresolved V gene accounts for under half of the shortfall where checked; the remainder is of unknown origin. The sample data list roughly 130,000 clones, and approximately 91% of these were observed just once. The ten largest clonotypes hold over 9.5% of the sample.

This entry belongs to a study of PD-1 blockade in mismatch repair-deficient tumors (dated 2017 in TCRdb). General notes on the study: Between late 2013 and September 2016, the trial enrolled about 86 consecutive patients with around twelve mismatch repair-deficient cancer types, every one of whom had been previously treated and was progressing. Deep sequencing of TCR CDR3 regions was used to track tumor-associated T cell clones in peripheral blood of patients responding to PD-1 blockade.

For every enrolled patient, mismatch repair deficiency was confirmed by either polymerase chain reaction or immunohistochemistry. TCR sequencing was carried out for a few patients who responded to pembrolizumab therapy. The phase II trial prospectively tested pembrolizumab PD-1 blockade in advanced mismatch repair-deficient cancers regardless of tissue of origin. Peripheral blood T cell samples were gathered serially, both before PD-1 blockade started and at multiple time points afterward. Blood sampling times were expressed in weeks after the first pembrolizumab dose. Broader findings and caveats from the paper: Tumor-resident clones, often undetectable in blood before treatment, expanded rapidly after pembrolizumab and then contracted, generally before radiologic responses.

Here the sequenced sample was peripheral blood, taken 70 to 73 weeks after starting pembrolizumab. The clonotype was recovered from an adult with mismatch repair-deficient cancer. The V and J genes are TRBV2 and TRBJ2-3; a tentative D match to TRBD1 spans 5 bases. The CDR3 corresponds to CASSEMVALGDTDTQYF. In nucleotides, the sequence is TGTGCCAGCAGTGAAATGGTTGCGCTAGGGGATACAGATACGCAGTATTTT.